The present T cell receptor beta chain was sequenced within a study of blood T cells in healthy people across ages. The V end was cut by 5 bases, the J end by 8 bases, with 25 bases between. This CDR3 comprises 16 residues. CDR1 SGHRS and CDR2 YFSETQ come from the germline V gene. A sample-barcoded 5' primer and a J-beta primer mix were used in a second PCR of roughly 7 to 11 cycles. Via MiXCR, TCRdb re-called the 5' RACE reads, giving one row per CDR3 protein. This table holds fewer than 2 million distinct CDR3 sequences, around 42% found once. The TCR was taken from a human donor in good health. The chain links TRBV5-1 to TRBJ1-2, with D possibly matching TRBD1 (6 bases). Sequences were obtained from blood. CDR3 DNA sequence: TGCGCCAGCAGTCCTAGTCGGGACACTTCTCGAGGGGGCTACACCTTC. It yields the protein CASSPSRDTSRGGYTF.